The clone carrying this T cell receptor beta chain was counted a few times. Its target is not known. This entry is derived from a study of T-cell memory formation after mild COVID-19. Study-wide results and caveats: Memory sampled before infection contained some responding clones, suggesting cross-reactive memory joined. Proof of SARS-CoV-2 specificity was absent for the second-wave clones that crested on day 37. Day 15 to 85 contractors were CD4/CD8 balanced; later expanders leaned CD4+.

Each CDR3 protein is one row after TCRdb ran MiXCR on the 5' RACE reads. The sample contains 200,000 or so distinct CDR3 sequences, more than 15% of which appear only once. Between the trimmed V and J ends, which lost 2 bases and 0 bases, there was a span of 14 bases. The germline CDR1 and CDR2 sequences are MNHEY and SMNVEV (reference sequence). The CDR3 is 16 amino acids. This receptor was identified in an adult woman who had mild COVID-19 (a few samples of this study predate the infection). Cell type and time point are not known. Sequencing used PBMCs or a T cell subset sorted from them (not recorded which). The chain employs TRBV27 and TRBJ2-7; no firm D call. DNA for the CDR3: TGTGCCAGCAGTTTAAAAGGGTACCATTACTCCTACGAGCAGTACTTC. As protein: CASSLKGYHYSYEQYF.